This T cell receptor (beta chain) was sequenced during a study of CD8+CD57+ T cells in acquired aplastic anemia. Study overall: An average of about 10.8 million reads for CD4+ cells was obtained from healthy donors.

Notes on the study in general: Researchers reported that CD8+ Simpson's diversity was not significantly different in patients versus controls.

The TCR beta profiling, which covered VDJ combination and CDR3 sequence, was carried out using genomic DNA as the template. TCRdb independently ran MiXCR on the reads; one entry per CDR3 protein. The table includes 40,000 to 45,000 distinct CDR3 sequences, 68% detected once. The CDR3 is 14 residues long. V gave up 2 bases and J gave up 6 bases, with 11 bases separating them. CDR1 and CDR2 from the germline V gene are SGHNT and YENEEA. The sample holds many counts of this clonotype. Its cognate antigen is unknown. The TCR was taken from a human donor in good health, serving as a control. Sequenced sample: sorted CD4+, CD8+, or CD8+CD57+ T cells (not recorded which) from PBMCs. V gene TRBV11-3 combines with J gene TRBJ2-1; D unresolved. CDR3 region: CASSLLATSNEQFF. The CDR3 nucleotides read TGTGCCAGCAGCTTATTAGCCACCTCCAATGAGCAGTTCTTC.